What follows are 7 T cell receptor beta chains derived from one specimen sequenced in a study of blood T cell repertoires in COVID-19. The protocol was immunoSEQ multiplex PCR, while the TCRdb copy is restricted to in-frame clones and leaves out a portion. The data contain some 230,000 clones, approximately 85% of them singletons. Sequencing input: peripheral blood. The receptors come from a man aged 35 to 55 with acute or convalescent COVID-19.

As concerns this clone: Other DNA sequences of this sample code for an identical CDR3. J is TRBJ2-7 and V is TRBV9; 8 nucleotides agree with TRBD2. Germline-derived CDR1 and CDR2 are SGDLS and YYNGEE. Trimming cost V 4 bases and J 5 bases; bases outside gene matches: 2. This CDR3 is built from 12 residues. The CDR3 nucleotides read TGTGCCAGCAGCCCGGGAGGGGACGAGCAGTACTTC. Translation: CASSPGGDEQYF.

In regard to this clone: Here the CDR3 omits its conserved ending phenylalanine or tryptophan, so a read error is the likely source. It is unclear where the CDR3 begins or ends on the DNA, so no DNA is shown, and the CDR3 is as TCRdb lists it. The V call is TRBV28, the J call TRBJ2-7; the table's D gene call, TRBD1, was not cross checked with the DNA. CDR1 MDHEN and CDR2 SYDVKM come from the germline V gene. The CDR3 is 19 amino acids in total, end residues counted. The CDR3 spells CASSLYGYTNDTSVPPGDI.

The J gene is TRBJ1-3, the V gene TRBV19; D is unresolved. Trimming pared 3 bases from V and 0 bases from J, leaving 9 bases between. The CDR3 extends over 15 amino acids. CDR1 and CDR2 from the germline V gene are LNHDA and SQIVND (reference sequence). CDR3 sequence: CASSIMGLSGNTIYF. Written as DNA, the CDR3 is TGTGCCAGTAGTATCATGGGCCTCTCTGGAAACACCATATATTTT.

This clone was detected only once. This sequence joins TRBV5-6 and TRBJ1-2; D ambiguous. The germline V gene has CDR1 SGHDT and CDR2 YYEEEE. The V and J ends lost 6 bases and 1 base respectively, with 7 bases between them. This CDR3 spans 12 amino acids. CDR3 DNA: TGTGCCAGCATGAGAGGTAACTATGGCTACACCTTC. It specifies CASMRGNYGYTF.

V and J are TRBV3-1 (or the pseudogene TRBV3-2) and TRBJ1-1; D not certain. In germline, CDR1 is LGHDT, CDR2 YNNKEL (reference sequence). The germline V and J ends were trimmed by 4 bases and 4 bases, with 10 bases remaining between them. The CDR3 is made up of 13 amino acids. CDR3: CASSPESGTEAFF. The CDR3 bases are TGTGCCAGCAGCCCAGAATCCGGCACTGAAGCTTTCTTT.

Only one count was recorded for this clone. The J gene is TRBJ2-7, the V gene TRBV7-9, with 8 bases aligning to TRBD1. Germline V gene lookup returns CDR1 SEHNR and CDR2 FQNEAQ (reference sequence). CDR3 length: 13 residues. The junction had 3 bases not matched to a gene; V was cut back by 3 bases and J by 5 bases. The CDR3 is CASSFPGQDEQYF. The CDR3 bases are TGTGCCAGCAGCTTTCCGGGACAGGACGAGCAGTACTTC. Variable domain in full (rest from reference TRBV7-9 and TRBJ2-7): DTGVSQNPRHKITKRGQNVTFRCDPISEHNRLYWYRQTLGQGPEFLTYFQNEAQLEKSRLLSDRFSAERPKGSFSTLEIQRTEQGDSAMYLCASSFPGQDEQYFGPGTRLTVT.

The CDR3 sequence is CATSDPSGGDTQYF. CDR3 nucleotide sequence: TGTGCCACCAGTGACCCCAGCGGAGGAGATACGCAGTATTTT. The rearrangement joins TRBV24-1 to TRBJ2-3; perhaps TRBD2 as D (5 bases). There are 14 residues in the CDR3. V shed 4 bases and J shed 5 bases, with 12 bases lying between them. Germline V gene lookup returns CDR1 KGHDR and CDR2 SFDVKD.